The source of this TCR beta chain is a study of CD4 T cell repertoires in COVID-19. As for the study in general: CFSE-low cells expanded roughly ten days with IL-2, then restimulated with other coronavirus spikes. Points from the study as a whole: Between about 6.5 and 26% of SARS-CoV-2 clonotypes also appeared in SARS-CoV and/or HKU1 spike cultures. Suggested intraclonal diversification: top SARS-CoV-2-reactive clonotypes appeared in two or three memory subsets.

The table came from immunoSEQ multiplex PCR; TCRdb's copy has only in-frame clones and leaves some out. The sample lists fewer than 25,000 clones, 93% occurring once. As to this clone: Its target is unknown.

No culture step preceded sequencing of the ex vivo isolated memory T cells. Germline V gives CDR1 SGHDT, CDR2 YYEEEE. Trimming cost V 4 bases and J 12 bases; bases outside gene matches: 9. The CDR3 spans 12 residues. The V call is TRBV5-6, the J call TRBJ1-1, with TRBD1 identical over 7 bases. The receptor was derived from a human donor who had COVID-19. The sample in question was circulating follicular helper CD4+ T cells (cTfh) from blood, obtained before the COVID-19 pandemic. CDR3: CASSVRQGSSFF. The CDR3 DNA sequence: TGTGCCAGCAGCGTAAGACAGGGTTCGTCTTTCTTT.